This entry features one T cell receptor beta chain sequence. At the deep level, the assay was run. Libraries were prepared by immunoSEQ multiplex PCR; TCRdb keeps only in-frame clonotypes and omits some of them. This sample has hundreds of thousands of clones, with roughly 79% found just once. The germline V gene encodes CDR1 MNHNS and CDR2 SASEGT. The CDR3 runs to 12 residues. Trimming pared 7 bases from V and 3 bases from J, leaving 10 bases between. The sample comes from a study of shared clonotypes between healthy human individuals. Overall study: Serving as donors were two women and three men, whose ages spanned 18 to 49.

This chain uses TRBV6-1 with TRBJ2-7, with D perhaps being TRBD1 or TRBD2 (5 bases each). The clonotype was recovered from a woman aged 35 to 49 in good health. Some clones in this sample may be carry-over from other donors' samples. The sequencing input was PBMCs. CDR3 sequence: CASTGTLYEQYF. DNA for the CDR3: TGTGCCAGCACCGGGACGCTCTACGAGCAGTACTTC.